Below are 10 T cell receptor beta chains sequenced from a single sample in a study of cytomegalovirus exposure and HLA in healthy donors. The PCR employed 60 Vbeta primers together with 13 Jbeta primers. The data were produced by immunoSEQ multiplex PCR, yet TCRdb's version contains in-frame clones alone and is incomplete. The table lists some 120,000 clones, over 60% of them singletons. Sequenced sample: PBMCs. These receptors came from a man aged 30 to 39 in good health and CMV-seropositive.

The J gene is TRBJ2-7, the V gene TRBV5-1; weak D call: TRBD1 (6 bases). Germline-derived CDR1 and CDR2 are SGHRS and YFSETQ. The CDR3 is 14 amino acids. Trimming took 1 base from V and 0 from J, leaving 8 bases between them. CDR3 in amino acids: CASSLQGPSYEQYF. The CDR3 DNA sequence: TGCGCCAGCAGCTTGCAGGGGCCCTCCTACGAGCAGTACTTC.

J is TRBJ2-7 and V is TRBV4-3, with 11 bases fitting TRBD2. J was trimmed by 3 bases and V by 0 bases; bases with no gene match: 1. CDR3 length equals 15 residues. CDR1 is LGHNA and CDR2 is YSLEER in the germline V gene. This CDR3 reads CASSQDLAGGYEQYF. The CDR3 DNA is TGCGCCAGCAGCCAAGATCTAGCGGGGGGCTACGAGCAGTACTTC.

The J gene is TRBJ2-3, the V gene TRBV5-1, with 14 bases identical to TRBD2. The trim removed 0 bases at V and 5 bases at J, leaving 2 bases unmatched. The CDR3 is 16 residues long. The V gene's germline CDR1 is SGHRS and CDR2 YFSETQ. The CDR3 loop is CASSLGGLAGGDTQYF. The CDR3 nucleotides are TGCGCCAGCAGCTTGGGCGGACTAGCGGGGGGAGATACGCAGTATTTT.

This clone was observed a handful of times. The genes are TRBV5-4 and TRBJ2-7; TRBD1 matches 10 bases. With 2 bases clipped from V and 5 bases from J, the junction kept 4 bases outside the gene matches. This CDR3 is 14 amino acids long. The germline V gene encodes CDR1 SGHNT and CDR2 YYREEE (reference sequence). The CDR3 sequence is CASSFRQGAHEQYF. CDR3 coding DNA: TGTGCCAGCAGCTTCCGACAGGGGGCCCACGAGCAGTACTTC. The variable domain in full, with the rest retrieved from reference TRBV5-4 and TRBJ2-7, is ETGVTQSPTHLIKTRGQQVTLRCSSQSGHNTVSWYQQALGQGPQFIFQYYREEENGRGNFPPRFSGLQFPNYSSELNVNALELDDSALYLCASSFRQGAHEQYFGPGTRLTVT.

This clone was recorded only once. V gene TRBV6-5 combines with J gene TRBJ2-3; 9 nucleotides align to TRBD1. CDR3 length: 16 amino acids. The germline CDR1 and CDR2 sequences are MNHEY and SVGAGI. V lost 0 bases and J lost 4; bases outside the gene matches: 5. The CDR3 loop is CASSYSRQGGPDTQYF. DNA for the CDR3: TGTGCCAGCAGTTACTCGAGACAGGGGGGCCCAGATACGCAGTATTTT.

The chain combines TRBV9 with TRBJ1-3, with unresolved D. Looked up from germline, CDR1 is SGDLS and CDR2 is YYNGEE. The CDR3 has 15 residues. V was cut by 5 bases and J by 0 bases, with 12 bases left in between. CDR3 region: CASSRMAGSGNTIYF. In nucleotides, the CDR3 is TGTGCCAGCAGTCGGATGGCAGGCTCTGGAAACACCATATATTTT.

V and J are TRBV27 and TRBJ2-2; D may be TRBD2 (5 bases). This CDR3 region has 13 residues. CDR1 and CDR2 from the germline V gene are MNHEY and SMNVEV (reference sequence). Trimming pared 6 bases from V and 6 bases from J, leaving 11 bases between. The CDR3 protein is CASSLGLPGELFF. CDR3 nucleotide sequence: TGTGCCAGCAGCCTTGGACTGCCCGGGGAGCTGTTTTTT.

The rearrangement links TRBV2 to TRBJ2-5; TRBD1 matches at 7 bases. Germline CDR1 is SNHLY and CDR2 is FYNNEI. The V gene end was trimmed by 10 bases and the J gene end by 4 bases; junction bases not matched to a gene: 9. The CDR3 contains 13 residues. As DNA, the CDR3 is TGTGCCATGGGGTACAGGGGCGGAGAGACCCAGTACTTC. Translation: CAMGYRGGETQYF.

The V and J genes are TRBV4-2 and TRBJ2-5; TRBD2 matches 8 bases. The V segment lost 0 bases and the J segment 7 bases; nucleotides outside the gene matches: 10. This CDR3 has 16 residues. The germline gives CDR1 LGHNA, CDR2 YNFKEQ. In DNA form, the CDR3 reads TGTGCCAGCAGCCAAGAGATTAGCGGGGTTTGGGTGACCCAGTACTTC. Translation gives CASSQEISGVWVTQYF.

The chain uses TRBV5-4 and TRBJ1-4; the D is unclear. Trimming cost V 0 bases and J 0 bases, with 9 bases left between them. The germline V gene encodes CDR1 SGHNT and CDR2 YYREEE (reference sequence). The CDR3 sequence is 16 residues long. CDR3 amino acids: CASSLDIQSTNEKLFF. Here the CDR3 DNA reads TGTGCCAGCAGCTTGGATATACAGTCAACTAATGAAAAACTGTTTTTT.